This TCR beta chain derives from a study of PD-L1 blockade in urothelial cancer. Study at large: Blood analyses occurred 3 weeks (second dose) and 6 weeks post treatment start. Blood samples contained a median about 150,000 T cells. Whole-study results and caveats: At 3 weeks on treatment, tumor-associated clones expanded more with durable benefit.

This clone has a handful of counts. Its antigen is undetermined. The repertoire was sequenced with immunoSEQ multiplex PCR; TCRdb's copy has only in-frame clones and lacks some. Of roughly 20,000 clones in the sample, about 91% were seen once. V was clipped by 5 bases and J by 7 bases, with 20 bases between them. There are 15 residues in the CDR3. Germline values: CDR1 MDHEN, CDR2 SYDVKM. The receptor was isolated from a man aged 45-60 years with urothelial cancer. Here the sequenced sample was PBMCs, taken around atezolizumab (anti-PD-L1) treatment. J is TRBJ1-2 and V is TRBV28; a weak D match, TRBD1 (5 bases). The CDR3 region has the DNA TGTGCCAGCAGTGGACCAGGGCTTGGTATTAGTGGCTACACCTTC. It specifies CASSGPGLGISGYTF.